Sequencing of this T cell receptor (beta chain) was carried out in a study of vaccination effects on CD4 cells after COVID-19. Study as a whole: Sequencing in the ViraFEST assay came after antigen-specific CD4+ T cells had been expanded with viral peptide pools, which were used to stimulate PBMC.

This clone turned up a few times. What it binds is not known. Following culture for about ten days, CD4+ T cells were isolated. Infection with SARS-CoV-2 occurred in the person between March and December 2020, and PCR confirmed it. Two-dose vaccination with either BNT162b2 or mRNA-1273 was given to the participants. Produced via immunoSEQ multiplex PCR; TCRdb's table is partial and in-frame only. The sample carries approximately 40,000 clones, more than 65% recorded once. Germline V gene sequence: CDR1 SGHNT, CDR2 YYREEE (reference sequence). The length of the CDR3 is 16 residues. Trimming removed 0 bases from V and 5 bases from J; junction bases left unmatched: 10. General study results and limits: Late post-vaccination, clones induced by infection and those induced by vaccine underwent marked clonal contraction.

J is TRBJ2-7 and V is TRBV5-4, with 8 bases lining up with TRBD1. Material: CD4+ T cells from PBMCs cultured without peptide, obtained after COVID-19 vaccination. This TCR was recovered from a human donor who had a prior SARS-CoV-2 infection. The CDR3 sequence is CASSLARFRGQDEQYF. The CDR3 DNA reads as TGTGCCAGCAGCTTGGCTCGGTTCAGGGGGCAGGACGAGCAGTACTTC.